This record looks at one T cell receptor (beta chain) sequence and its context. Its antigen is not identified. The data are from a study of T cells after yellow fever vaccination. Study-wide context: Where fractions had low cell numbers, libraries were prepared from them with the SMART-Seq v4 Ultra Low Input RNA kit. Study-wide results and caveats: A faster peak, day 5 versus 15, was reached by the weaker secondary response.

A universal primer site and UMIs were added as TCR cDNA was made by 5'RACE template switching. In TCRdb, the 5' RACE reads were re-called with MiXCR into one record per CDR3 protein. The sample has just under 600,000 distinct CDR3 sequences, about 13% seen once. CDR1 is DFQATT and CDR2 is SNEGSKA in the germline V gene (reference sequence). CDR3 size: 12 residues. V was clipped by 6 bases and J by 10 bases, with 16 bases between them. This chain links TRBV20-1 with TRBJ2-1; D is ambiguous. This sample comprised PBMCs, obtained on the day of the yellow fever booster vaccination. This receptor was taken from a man aged 25-45 years who received the YFV17D yellow fever vaccine. This CDR3 reads CSAIWAPLEQFF. The CDR3 DNA reads TGCAGTGCCATCTGGGCACCCCTGGAGCAGTTCTTC.